The rows below give T cell receptor beta chains drawn from one sample of a study of breast tumors, draining lymph nodes, adjacent tissues. TCRdb itself ran the multiplex PCR reads through MiXCR, one entry per CDR3 protein. In the table there are roughly 14,000 distinct CDR3 sequences, around 50% of which are singletons. The sequenced sample consisted of tumor-adjacent breast tissue. The receptor source for this set is a female donor with breast cancer. Some clones in this sample may be carry-over from other donors' samples. CDR3s include the opening cysteine and the closing phenylalanine or tryptophan. A D gene is named only where the DNA matches it firmly. Clone size is not always given. Where it is, it says once, few, many or a class for expanded clones.

D,size,J,V,DNA,CDR3
TRBD2,many,TRBJ2-1,TRBV29-1,TGCAGCGCTCCGGGACTAGGAGACAATGAGCAGTTCTTC,CSAPGLGDNEQFF
-,-,TRBJ1-3,TRBV5-4,TGTGCCAGCAGCATACGGACAGAAGGAAACACCATATATTTT,CASSIRTEGNTIYF
-,-,TRBJ2-3,TRBV2,TGTGCCAGCTCCTACCCGGGGGCGAGAGACACAGATACGCAGTATTTT,CASSYPGARDTDTQYF
-,-,TRBJ1-4,TRBV5-1,TGCGCCAGCAGCTTCGGTGGGGCGGATGAAAAACTGTTTTTT,CASSFGGADEKLFF
TRBD1,many,TRBJ1-1,TRBV11-2,TGTGCCAGCAGACAAACTCCAGGGGGAGCGGAAGCTTTCTTT,CASRQTPGGAEAFF
TRBD1,-,TRBJ2-3,TRBV19,TGTGCCAGTAGAAACCTACAGGGGGCAGATACGCAGTATTTT,CASRNLQGADTQYF
TRBD2,-,TRBJ2-5,TRBV7-2,TGTGCCAGCAGCTTAAGGGGCGGGAGCTTCGATGCCCAGTACTTC,CASSLRGGSFDAQYF
TRBD1,-,TRBJ2-1,TRBV6-2/TRBV6-3,TGTGCCAGCGGAGACAGGGGCTACAATGAGCAGTTCTTC,CASGDRGYNEQFF
-,-,TRBJ1-2,TRBV3-1,TGTGCCGGCAGCCAAGCGTCAAGTGGCGGCTACACCTTC,CAGSQASSGGYTF
-,-,TRBJ1-2,TRBV12-3/TRBV12-4,TGTGCCAGCAGTTTAGAGGACAGACCCCCTAACTATGGCTACACCTTC,CASSLEDRPPNYGYTF
TRBD2,few,TRBJ2-1,TRBV20-1,TGCAGTGCCCCGGGACTAGCGGACAATGAGCAGTTCTTC,CSAPGLADNEQFF
-,many,TRBJ2-1,TRBV20-1,TGCAGTGCCCATCTGGCTAGGAGCTACAATGAGCAGTTCTTC,CSAHLARSYNEQFF
TRBD2,many,TRBJ2-7,TRBV20-1,TGCAGTGCCATACTAGCGGACAACCCCTCCGAGCAGTACTTC,CSAILADNPSEQYF
-,many,TRBJ2-7,TRBV5-4,TGTGCCACCTCGTCACGGACGGGAAGCTACGAGCAGTACTTC,CATSSRTGSYEQYF
-,-,TRBJ2-7,TRBV7-2,TGTGCCAGCAGCTTAGCGGGGGGCCGGAGGGAGCAGTACTTC,CASSLAGGRREQYF